A selection of T cell receptor beta chains follows, all from one sample in a study of T cell repertoires in cytomegalovirus infection. TCRdb redid the calling of the reads with MiXCR, one entry per CDR3 protein. The sample holds hundreds of thousands of distinct CDR3 sequences, under 40% seen once. No antigen has been identified for these receptors. Sequenced here: cultured CD8+ T cells from PBMCs, sampled from culture after CMV antigen stimulation. These receptors all come from a human donor in good health (CMV status not recorded). Some clones in this sample may be carry-over from other donors' samples. The CDR3 runs from the conserved cysteine through the conserved F or W. D genes are given only for firm matches. Not all rows give a size; the values are once, few, many and, for expanded clones, a class.

clone_size: .; d_call: .; v_call: TRBV4-2; j_call: TRBJ1-2; cdr3_nt: TGTGCCAGCAGCCAAGAAAAGGGGGACCTGCGTGGTGGCTACACCTTC; cdr3_aa: CASSQEKGDLRGGYTF
clone_size: .; d_call: .; v_call: TRBV6-1; j_call: TRBJ2-1; cdr3_nt: TGTGCCAGCAGTCCTACTCTAAAGAAAGAGCAGTTCTTC; cdr3_aa: CASSPTLKKEQFF
clone_size: few; d_call: .; v_call: TRBV7-9; j_call: TRBJ2-3; cdr3_nt: TGTGCCAGCAGTATGAACAGGAGAGCTAGCACAGATACGCAGTATTTT; cdr3_aa: CASSMNRRASTDTQYF
clone_size: .; d_call: .; v_call: TRBV29-1; j_call: TRBJ2-2; cdr3_nt: TGCAGCGTTGGTGAAGCGAACACCGGGGAGCTGTTTTTT; cdr3_aa: CSVGEANTGELFF
clone_size: .; d_call: .; v_call: TRBV23-1; j_call: TRBJ2-3; cdr3_nt: TGCGCCAGCAGTCAATCCCGCTTGACGGGCACAGATACGCAGTATTTT; cdr3_aa: CASSQSRLTGTDTQYF
clone_size: .; d_call: .; v_call: TRBV7-6; j_call: TRBJ2-2; cdr3_nt: TGTGCCAGCAGCTTACGTAGGCTAAGCGGCAGTTACACCGGGGAGCTGTTTTTT; cdr3_aa: CASSLRRLSGSYTGELFF
clone_size: .; d_call: TRBD1; v_call: TRBV12-3/TRBV12-4; j_call: TRBJ1-6; cdr3_nt: TGTGCCAGCACCCGAAACAGGGGCGACTCCTATAATTCACCCCTCCACTTT; cdr3_aa: CASTRNRGDSYNSPLHF
clone_size: .; d_call: TRBD1; v_call: TRBV11-1; j_call: TRBJ1-1; cdr3_nt: TGTGCCAGCAGCTGGATTACAGGGGTCACTGAAGCTTTCTTT; cdr3_aa: CASSWITGVTEAFF
clone_size: .; d_call: TRBD1; v_call: TRBV27; j_call: TRBJ1-2; cdr3_nt: TGTGCCAGCAGCCCCTGGGGACAGGGGGCGAATGGCTACACCTTC; cdr3_aa: CASSPWGQGANGYTF
clone_size: .; d_call: .; v_call: TRBV12-3/TRBV12-4; j_call: TRBJ2-3; cdr3_nt: TGTGCCAGCAGTTTGGGGGGGGCGACCACAGATACGCAGTATTTT; cdr3_aa: CASSLGGATTDTQYF
clone_size: few; d_call: .; v_call: TRBV12-3/TRBV12-4; j_call: TRBJ2-5; cdr3_nt: TGTGCCAGCAGTTTTCAGGGGCCAGCACAGGAGACCCAGTACTTC; cdr3_aa: CASSFQGPAQETQYF
clone_size: .; d_call: .; v_call: TRBV28; j_call: TRBJ1-1; cdr3_nt: TGTGCCAGCAGTTTAACGGGCTCCCTGGGGCCTGAAGCTTTCTTT; cdr3_aa: CASSLTGSLGPEAFF
clone_size: .; d_call: .; v_call: TRBV7-9; j_call: TRBJ2-1; cdr3_nt: TGTGCCAGCAGCTTATACAGGGCAGAGCAGTTCTTC; cdr3_aa: CASSLYRAEQFF
clone_size: .; d_call: .; v_call: TRBV19; j_call: TRBJ1-1; cdr3_nt: TGTGCCAGTAGTCGGGGACGTCCAAAGTCTGAAGCTTTCTTT; cdr3_aa: CASSRGRPKSEAFF